This entry lists 21 T cell receptor beta chains sequenced from one sample in a study of T cell responses to AZD1222 COVID-19 vaccine. Using immunoSEQ multiplex PCR, the repertoire was profiled, and TCRdb retains in-frame clones only, with some absent. The table lists roughly 140,000 clones, 85% to 90% of them singletons. The specimen was peripheral blood, collected 28 days after the second AZD1222 dose. All receptors come from an adult who received the AZD1222 COVID-19 vaccine.

This clone was recorded a few times. Here the CDR3 reads CASSLRGPNTEAFF. CDR3 coding DNA: TGTGCCAGCAGCCTCAGGGGACCTAACACTGAAGCTTTCTTT. This chain uses TRBV6-5 with TRBJ1-1; D might be TRBD1 (6 bases). Between the trimmed V and J ends, which lost 6 bases and 2 bases, there was a span of 13 bases. Germline-derived CDR1 and CDR2 are MNHEY and SVGAGI. The CDR3 has 14 residues.

This clone was observed once. The genes are TRBV6-5 and TRBJ2-5; TRBD2 aligns across 8 bases. The CDR3 has 15 amino acids. V gave up 6 bases and J gave up 2 bases; unmatched junction bases: 8. Germline-derived CDR1 and CDR2 are MNHEY and SVGAGI. This CDR3 is CASREGGGLQETQYF. For the CDR3, the DNA is TGTGCCAGCAGGGAGGGCGGGGGGTTACAAGAGACCCAGTACTTC.

The rearrangement uses TRBV11-2 and TRBJ2-1; the match to TRBD2 covers 7 bases. J gave up 3 bases and V 3 bases, and 8 bases lay outside the gene matches. The CDR3 runs 16 residues. CDR1 is SGHAT, CDR2 FQNNGV, per germline. This CDR3 reads CASSFGRRDLYNEQFF. The CDR3 DNA sequence: TGTGCCAGCAGCTTCGGGAGGCGGGACCTCTACAATGAGCAGTTCTTC.

The chain carries TRBV5-4 and TRBJ2-1, with D maybe TRBD2 (7 bases). The V gene lost 3 bases and the J gene lost 9 bases, with 19 bases spanning the gap. This CDR3 has 15 amino acids. CDR1 and CDR2 (germline): SGHNT, YYREEE (reference sequence). CDR3 coding DNA: TGTGCCAGCAGCTCTGGACAGACGGGGGGTACTGAGCAGTTCTTC. Translation: CASSSGQTGGTEQFF.

The V and J genes are TRBV2 and TRBJ1-2, with D perhaps matching TRBD1 (6 bases). Trimming stripped 7 bases from V and 4 bases from J, with 19 bases between. Germline V CDR1 and CDR2: SNHLY, FYNNEI. CDR3 size: 15 residues. The CDR3 coding sequence is TGTGCCAGCACTTCCGCGGGGGGGGCTCGCTATGGCTACACCTTC. Amino acid sequence: CASTSAGGARYGYTF. The variable domain in full, completed from reference TRBV2 and TRBJ1-2, reads EPEVTQTPSHQVTQMGQEVILRCVPISNHLYFYWYRQILGQKVEFLVSFYNNEISEKSEIFDDQFSVERPDGSNFTLKIRSTKLEDSAMYFCASTSAGGARYGYTFGSGTRLTVV.

The chain joins TRBV21-1 to TRBJ2-1; the D segment call TRBD2 is taken from the table without a DNA check. TRBV21-1 is marked as a pseudogene. The CDR3 totals 13 residues. The CDR3 protein is CASSTRLDNEQFF. The CDR3 nucleotides are TGTGCCAGCAGCACCCGACTCGACAATGAGCAGTTCTTC.

The chain uses TRBV13 and TRBJ2-1, with D possibly matching TRBD1 (5 bases). This CDR3 contains 14 residues. V gave up 4 bases and J gave up 6 bases, with 13 bases separating them. The V gene's germline CDR1 is PRHDT and CDR2 FYEKMQ (reference sequence). The CDR3 sequence is CASSSDSVFNEQFF. The CDR3 nucleotides read TGTGCCAGCAGCTCTGACAGTGTGTTCAATGAGCAGTTCTTC. The complete variable domain, with remaining parts taken from reference TRBV13 and TRBJ2-1, reads AAGVIQSPRHLIKEKRETATLKCYPIPRHDTVYWYQQGPGQDPQFLISFYEKMQSDKGSIPDRFSAQQFSDYHSELNMSSLELGDSALYFCASSSDSVFNEQFFGPGTRLTVL.

This sequence joins TRBV19 and TRBJ2-5; 10 bases map to TRBD2. Germline CDR1 LNHDA, CDR2 SQIVND (reference sequence). The V gene end was trimmed by 7 bases and the J gene end by 2 bases; junction bases not matched to a gene: 7. The length of the CDR3 is 15 residues. CDR3 bases: TGTGCCAGTACCTCTAGCGGGAGTTGGCAAGAGACCCAGTACTTC. This translates into CASTSSGSWQETQYF.

The chain joins TRBV18 to TRBJ2-3, with D perhaps matching TRBD1 (7 bases). CDR3 length: 16 amino acids. The ends were cut back, 6 bases at V and 0 bases at J, with 16 bases in the middle. Germline CDR1 and CDR2: KGHSH and LQKENI. Here the CDR3 DNA reads TGTGCCAGCTCCCAGGGGGGCAGGGTAAGCACAGATACGCAGTATTTT. Translated, it gives CASSQGGRVSTDTQYF.

The chain links TRBV2 to TRBJ2-7; the D call may be TRBD1 or TRBD2 (5 bases each). The CDR3 has 13 residues. CDR1 and CDR2 from the germline V gene are SNHLY and FYNNEI. The ends were cut back, 5 bases at V and 3 bases at J, with 11 bases in the middle. CDR3: CASSRDLIYEQYF. DNA for the CDR3: TGTGCCAGCAGTAGGGACCTAATCTACGAGCAGTACTTC.

The chain uses TRBV18 and TRBJ2-5, with 7 positions matching TRBD2. The CDR3 sequence is 14 residues long. The V gene end was trimmed by 3 bases and the J gene end by 6 bases; junction bases not matched to a gene: 7. Germline-derived CDR1 and CDR2 are KGHSH and LQKENI. CDR3 region: CASSPTGEGKTQYF. The CDR3, as DNA: TGTGCCAGCTCACCCACCGGGGAGGGGAAGACCCAGTACTTC.

The chain combines TRBV13 with TRBJ1-2; D remains unclear. Looked up from germline, CDR1 is PRHDT and CDR2 is FYEKMQ (reference sequence). V lost 1 base and J lost 8, with 8 bases in between. The CDR3 totals 12 residues. CDR3 coding DNA: TGTGCCAGCAGCTTAGCCGGGTACGGCTACACCTTC. Its protein product is CASSLAGYGYTF.

CDR3 nucleotide sequence: TGTGCCAGCAGCTGGCGGAGTCGGAATAATGAGCAGTTCTTC. Its protein is CASSWRSRNNEQFF. The chain employs TRBV7-2 and TRBJ2-1; D unclear. The germline V gene has CDR1 SGHTA and CDR2 FQGNSA. CDR3 length: 14 amino acids. V gave up 4 bases and J gave up 7 bases, with 14 bases separating them.

This sequence joins TRBV19 and TRBJ1-5; D possibly corresponds to TRBD1 (6 bases). Deletions cut 4 bases from V and 0 bases from J, with 22 bases between. Germline assignment: CDR1 LNHDA and CDR2 SQIVND (reference sequence). The length of the CDR3 is 19 residues. In nucleotides, the CDR3 is TGTGCCAGTAGTAATTTGGGGACACCGATTACGGATAGCAATCAGCCCCAGCATTTT. This sequence encodes CASSNLGTPITDSNQPQHF.

V gene TRBV6-5 combines with J gene TRBJ1-5, with 7 bases that match TRBD1. The trim removed 7 bases at V and 0 bases at J, leaving 3 bases unmatched. The CDR3 is made up of 14 amino acids. Germline assignment: CDR1 MNHEY and CDR2 SVGAGI. Written as DNA, the CDR3 is TGTGCCAGCACCCGACAGGGTAGCAATCAGCCCCAGCATTTT. Its protein is CASTRQGSNQPQHF.

The chain employs TRBV9 and TRBJ2-4; 11 positions agree with TRBD2. Germline V gene data show CDR1 as SGDLS and CDR2 as YYNGEE. The CDR3 loop spans 18 amino acids. J was trimmed by 5 bases and V by 0 bases; bases with no gene match: 10. The CDR3, as DNA: TGTGCCAGCAGCGTAGGACTAGCGGGGCGGGTTGGGGAAAACATTCAGTACTTC. Its protein is CASSVGLAGRVGENIQYF.

This chain connects TRBV4-2 to TRBJ2-6, with 8 bases that match TRBD2. In germline, CDR1 is LGHNA, CDR2 YNFKEQ. Trimming took 0 bases from V and 0 from J; bases not matched to a gene: 13. The CDR3 is 21 residues long. The CDR3 region is CASSQELKAGVGYSGANVLTF. DNA for the CDR3: TGTGCCAGCAGCCAAGAGCTTAAAGCGGGAGTGGGCTACTCTGGGGCCAACGTCCTGACTTTC.

This clone came up a few times. The chain carries TRBV13 and TRBJ1-1, with 8 bases fitting TRBD1. The CDR3 runs 13 residues. V dropped 6 bases and J dropped 4; count of bases not matched to a gene: 4. Germline CDR1 PRHDT, CDR2 FYEKMQ (reference sequence). The CDR3 loop reads CASRYRGSTEAFF. The CDR3 DNA follows: TGTGCCAGCAGATACAGGGGGAGCACTGAAGCTTTCTTT.

The chain uses TRBV5-6 and TRBJ1-1; no clear D. The CDR3 consists of 14 residues. Germline-derived CDR1 and CDR2 are SGHDT and YYEEEE. V was shortened by 4 bases and J by 1 base, with 11 bases between the two germline ends. The CDR3 loop is CASSPERRNTEAFF. The CDR3 DNA reads as TGTGCCAGCAGCCCCGAGAGGAGGAACACTGAAGCTTTCTTT.

The chain recombines TRBV7-3 with TRBJ1-1; possibly TRBD1 for D (6 bases). V was cut by 4 bases and J by 3 bases, with 12 bases left in between. The CDR3 is made up of 14 amino acids. The germline V gene encodes CDR1 SGHTA and CDR2 FQGTGA. Written as DNA, the CDR3 is TGTGCCAGCAGCTCTGGGGGGGCGTACACTGAAGCTTTCTTT. Its translation is CASSSGGAYTEAFF. The whole variable domain, remainder taken from reference TRBV7-3 and TRBJ1-1, is GAGVSQTPSNKVTEKGKYVELRCDPISGHTALYWYRQSLGQGPEFLIYFQGTGAADDSGLPNDRFFAVRPEGSVSTLKIQRTERGDSAVYLCASSSGGAYTEAFFGQGTRLTVV.

The gene calls are TRBV10-3 and TRBJ2-5; no reliable D call. V was cut by 8 bases and J by 2 bases, with 24 bases left in between. The CDR3 consists of 17 residues. Per germline, CDR1 ENHRY and CDR2 SYGVKD. The CDR3 DNA is TGTGCCATCTCTCCGGGCTTGGGGTTCAGGTCACAAGAGACCCAGTACTTC. It encodes CAISPGLGFRSQETQYF.